These 8 T cell receptor beta chains were sequenced from one sample in a study of blood T cell repertoires in COVID-19. The repertoire was sequenced with immunoSEQ multiplex PCR; TCRdb's copy has only in-frame clones and lacks some. The sample consists of approximately 380,000 clones, about nine tenths of them appearing once. Sequencing input: PBMCs or T cells enriched from blood (not recorded which). These receptors came from a middle-aged woman who had been exposed to COVID-19.

This chain uses TRBV3-1 (or the pseudogene TRBV3-2) with TRBJ2-5; 9 bases align to TRBD2. Looked up from germline, CDR1 is LGHDT and CDR2 is YNNKEL (reference sequence). J lost 4 bases, V lost 1 base, and 4 bases had no gene match. The CDR3 has 15 amino acids. CDR3 protein: CASSQGAGGVETQYF. The CDR3 bases are TGTGCCAGCAGCCAAGGTGCGGGGGGGGTAGAGACCCAGTACTTC.

This clone showed up just a few times. V usage is TRBV20-1 and J usage is TRBJ1-1; a weak D match, TRBD1 (6 bases). The CDR3 runs to 13 residues. V lost 3 bases, J lost 7 bases, and 15 bases lay in between. Per the germline V gene, CDR1 is DFQATT and CDR2 is SNEGSKA (reference sequence). CDR3 amino acids: CSASAPGTNEAFF. For the CDR3, the DNA is TGCAGTGCTAGTGCCCCCGGGACAAATGAAGCTTTCTTT.

The chain links TRBV29-1 to TRBJ1-1, with D possibly being TRBD1 (6 bases). The CDR3 spans 14 residues. CDR1 and CDR2 from the germline V gene are SQVTM and ANQGSEA. V dropped 4 bases and J dropped 2 bases, with 14 bases sitting between them. Here the CDR3 reads CSVGWTAGNTEAFF. The CDR3 bases are TGCAGCGTTGGATGGACAGCCGGTAACACTGAAGCTTTCTTT.

This chain uses TRBV18 with TRBJ1-5; the D gene is possibly TRBD1 (5 bases). The length of the CDR3 is 14 residues. Trimming pared 4 bases from V and 3 bases from J, leaving 10 bases between. The V gene's germline CDR1 is KGHSH and CDR2 LQKENI. CDR3 DNA sequence: TGTGCCAGCTCACTCCAGGGTTTCAATCAGCCCCAGCATTTT. Translated, it gives CASSLQGFNQPQHF.

The gene calls are TRBV5-6 and TRBJ1-1; 10 bases match TRBD1. The CDR3 loop spans 16 amino acids. Germline V gives CDR1 SGHDT, CDR2 YYEEEE. V lost 3 bases, J lost 1 base, and 6 bases stayed unmatched. The DNA for the CDR3 is TGTGCCAGCAGCTCTGACAGGGGGCGAAGGAACACTGAAGCTTTCTTT. Encoded protein: CASSSDRGRRNTEAFF.

The chain combines TRBV5-1 with TRBJ2-5, with TRBD1 matching over 8 bases. There are 13 residues in the CDR3. Trimming took 5 bases from V and 4 from J; bases not matched to a gene: 4. The V gene's germline CDR1 is SGHRS and CDR2 YFSETQ. The CDR3 nucleotides read TGCGCCAGCAGGCCGACAGGGGCAGAGACCCAGTACTTC. Translation gives CASRPTGAETQYF.

This clone is a singleton in its sample. The J gene is TRBJ2-3, the V gene TRBV9; 9 bases are shared with TRBD2. This CDR3 comprises 14 residues. With V trimmed by 4 bases and J by 2 bases, 2 bases remained unmatched. CDR1 is SGDLS and CDR2 is YYNGEE in the germline V gene. CDR3: CASSLAGNTDTQYF. DNA of the CDR3: TGTGCCAGCAGCCTAGCGGGGAACACAGATACGCAGTATTTT.

This sequence joins TRBV19 and TRBJ2-1, with 8 bases fitting TRBD1. V lost 2 bases to trimming and J lost 3 bases; unmatched junction nucleotides: 15. Germline V gene sequence: CDR1 LNHDA, CDR2 SQIVND (reference sequence). The CDR3 runs to 19 residues. In nucleotides, the CDR3 is TGTGCCAGTAGTATACTTAGGACAGGGATTTTTTCTTTCTACAATGAGCAGTTCTTC. Encoded protein: CASSILRTGIFSFYNEQFF.